Below, 20 T cell receptor beta chains from the same sample are listed, as sequenced in a study of STAT5B mutations in CD4+ large granular lymphocyte leukemia. Profiled with immunoSEQ multiplex PCR; TCRdb holds only in-frame clones, not every one. The table shows around 34,000 clones, with around four fifths occurring only once. The sequencing sample was made of CD4+ T cells from blood buffy coats. These receptors came from a human donor in good health.

V and J are TRBV29-1 and TRBJ2-5; 15 bases are a match to TRBD2. There are 13 residues in the CDR3. Per the germline V gene, CDR1 is SQVTM and CDR2 is ANQGSEA. The ends lost 6 bases at V and 5 bases at J; junction bases unmatched: 1. The CDR3 protein is CSVGTSGRETQYF. The CDR3 nucleotides are TGCAGCGTCGGGACTAGCGGGAGGGAGACCCAGTACTTC.

The V call is TRBV29-1, the J call TRBJ2-1; 8 positions match TRBD2. Germline CDR1 reads SQVTM; CDR2 reads ANQGSEA. J lost 8 bases, V lost 3 bases, and 9 bases had no gene match. The CDR3 extends over 14 amino acids. The CDR3, as DNA: TGCAGCGTTGATGGCCAGCGGGGGTTGGATGAGCAGTTCTTC. Translation: CSVDGQRGLDEQFF.

This chain connects TRBV28 to TRBJ1-5; 7 bases are a match to TRBD1. The CDR3 loop spans 15 amino acids. CDR1 and CDR2 (germline): MDHEN, SYDVKM. The trim removed 4 bases at V and 1 base at J, leaving 4 bases unmatched. The DNA for the CDR3 is TGTGCCAGCAGTTGGCCAGGGGGAAGCAATCAGCCCCAGCATTTT. It is translated as CASSWPGGSNQPQHF.

The chain uses TRBV19 and TRBJ2-5, with 8 bases that match TRBD1. Trimming removed 2 bases from V and 3 bases from J; junction bases left unmatched: 11. The CDR3 length is 17 residues. Germline V CDR1 and CDR2: LNHDA, SQIVND (reference sequence). CDR3 region: CASSINFWDRTKETQYF. The DNA for the CDR3 is TGTGCCAGTAGTATAAATTTCTGGGACAGGACGAAAGAGACCCAGTACTTC.

The rearrangement links TRBV7-9 to TRBJ2-3; 13 nucleotides match TRBD2. The CDR3 is made up of 16 amino acids. CDR1 and CDR2 (germline): SEHNR, FQNEAQ (reference sequence). The ends lost 5 bases at V and 5 bases at J; junction bases unmatched: 7. The DNA for the CDR3 is TGTGCCAGCAGCACCGGGACTAGCGGGATGAGAGATACGCAGTATTTT. This gives the protein CASSTGTSGMRDTQYF.

The V gene is TRBV6-5, the J gene TRBJ2-7, with D possibly matching TRBD1 (6 bases). The CDR3 covers 15 residues. Germline V CDR1 and CDR2: MNHEY, SVGAGI. V gave up 0 bases and J gave up 7 bases, with 16 bases separating them. The CDR3 region is CASSYSGRGYGEQYF. The CDR3, as DNA: TGTGCCAGCAGTTACTCAGGCAGGGGTTATGGGGAGCAGTACTTC.

The rearrangement joins TRBV6-5 to TRBJ1-3; D gene uncertain. The CDR3 is 13 amino acids. Between the trimmed V and J ends, which lost 7 bases and 0 bases, there was a span of 7 bases. Germline values: CDR1 MNHEY, CDR2 SVGAGI. The CDR3 reads CASIPSSGNTIYF. For the CDR3, the DNA is TGTGCCAGCATCCCCAGCTCTGGAAACACCATATATTTT.

The chain has TRBV2 and TRBJ2-1, with TRBD1 matching 7 bases. The V segment lost 4 bases and the J segment 2 bases; nucleotides outside the gene matches: 2. The CDR3 has 14 residues. Germline V gene lookup returns CDR1 SNHLY and CDR2 FYNNEI. The CDR3 protein is CASSGGGPYNEQFF. In DNA, the CDR3 is TGTGCCAGCAGTGGAGGGGGCCCCTACAATGAGCAGTTCTTC.

CDR3 nucleotides: TGTGCCAGCACGGGCGGGAGGGAATCAGATACGCAGTATTTT. It translates to CASTGGRESDTQYF. The chain carries TRBV2 and TRBJ2-3, with 9 bases fitting TRBD2. With 7 bases clipped from V and 4 bases from J, the junction kept 6 bases outside the gene matches. Germline V gives CDR1 SNHLY, CDR2 FYNNEI. The CDR3 spans 14 residues.

The rearrangement uses TRBV5-1 and TRBJ1-1; D is unresolved. V was trimmed by 2 bases and J by 4 bases, leaving 18 bases between them. Germline values: CDR1 SGHRS, CDR2 YFSETQ. The CDR3 has 16 residues. The CDR3 coding sequence is TGCGCCAGCAGCTTCAGGTTTCAGGAGGGAAGCACTGAAGCTTTCTTT. The encoded protein is CASSFRFQEGSTEAFF.

In its sample, this clone was seen once. This chain connects TRBV5-1 to TRBJ2-7; TRBD2 might be the D (6 bases). Trimming shortened V by 4 bases and J by 7 bases, and 15 bases separated the two germline ends. This CDR3 region has 13 residues. Germline CDR1 SGHRS, CDR2 YFSETQ. The CDR3: CASSLGGEFEQYF. The CDR3 region has the DNA TGCGCCAGCAGCCTGGGCGGGGAATTTGAGCAGTACTTC. Complete variable domain (other parts from reference TRBV5-1 and TRBJ2-7): KAGVTQTPRYLIKTRGQQVTLSCSPISGHRSVSWYQQTPGQGLQFLFEYFSETQRNKGNFPGRFSGRQFSNSRSEMNVSTLELGDSALYLCASSLGGEFEQYFGPGTRLTVT.

This clone was observed once. V gene TRBV7-2 combines with J gene TRBJ2-5, with 7 bases lining up with TRBD1. Looked up from germline, CDR1 is SGHTA and CDR2 is FQGNSA. The CDR3 contains 14 residues. The V segment lost 7 bases and the J segment 4 bases; nucleotides outside the gene matches: 9. CDR3 DNA sequence: TGTGCCAGCACCCCAGGAAGGGGGCGAGAGACCCAGTACTTC. The encoded protein is CASTPGRGRETQYF.

The chain carries TRBV7-2 and TRBJ2-3, with D hard to call. V was clipped by 1 base and J by 2 bases, with 7 bases between them. Germline V lookup: CDR1 SGHTA, CDR2 FQGNSA. CDR3 length equals 14 residues. The CDR3 sequence: CASSLEKFTDTQYF. The CDR3 DNA is TGTGCCAGCAGCTTAGAGAAGTTCACAGATACGCAGTATTTT.

In DNA form, the CDR3 reads TGTGCCAGCAGCCGAGGGACAGGGACGGACGAGCAGTACTTC. Encoded protein: CASSRGTGTDEQYF. V and J are TRBV11-2 and TRBJ2-7; 9 nucleotides match TRBD1. V shed 5 bases and J 5 bases; nucleotides not matched to a gene: 7. This CDR3 has 14 amino acids. CDR1 and CDR2 from the germline V gene are SGHAT and FQNNGV. Filled out from reference TRBV11-2 and TRBJ2-7, the complete variable domain reads EAGVAQSPRYKIIEKRQSVAFWCNPISGHATLYWYQQILGQGPKLLIQFQNNGVVDDSQLPKDRFSAERLKGVDSTLKIQPAKLEDSAVYLCASSRGTGTDEQYFGPGTRLTVT.

CDR3 residues: CASSFGQGAINEKLFF. In nucleotides, the CDR3 is TGTGCCAGCAGTTTCGGACAGGGGGCTATTAATGAAAAACTGTTTTTT. This chain joins TRBV5-6 and TRBJ1-4, with TRBD1 identical over 11 bases. Trimming took 5 bases from V and 4 from J; bases not matched to a gene: 7. The CDR3 is made up of 16 amino acids. Germline CDR1 SGHDT, CDR2 YYEEEE.

The V call is TRBV5-1, the J call TRBJ1-4, with D unclear. Germline CDR1 and CDR2: SGHRS and YFSETQ. CDR3 length equals 14 residues. The V end lost 3 bases, the J end lost 13 bases, and 19 bases lay between the germline ends. The CDR3 loop is CASSYGMSAGGLFF. The CDR3 DNA reads as TGCGCCAGCAGCTACGGGATGAGTGCAGGCGGACTGTTTTTT.

V is TRBV9 and J is TRBJ2-1, with TRBD2 matching 11 bases. Germline lookup yields CDR1 SGDLS and CDR2 YYNGEE. The CDR3 is 17 amino acids. The trim removed 4 bases at V and 0 bases at J, leaving 6 bases unmatched. The chain's CDR3 is CASSPRLAGYSYNEQFF. The CDR3 coding sequence is TGTGCCAGCAGCCCCCGACTAGCGGGATACTCCTACAATGAGCAGTTCTTC.

This clone was recorded only once. The J gene is TRBJ2-5, the V gene TRBV2; D is uncertain. This CDR3 contains 12 residues. Germline V gene sequence: CDR1 SNHLY, CDR2 FYNNEI. Trimming left V 10 bases short and J 8 bases short, with 17 bases between. The CDR3 nucleotides read TGTGCCACCTCGACTGGATTCGGAACCCAGTACTTC. It specifies CATSTGFGTQYF.

This clone has only one observation. The rearrangement uses TRBV28 and TRBJ2-1; no firm D call. V was clipped by 1 base and J by 5 bases, with 0 bases between them. The germline CDR1 and CDR2 sequences are MDHEN and SYDVKM. This CDR3 region has 11 residues. The DNA of the CDR3 is TGTGCCAGCAGTTTATACAATGAGCAGTTCTTC. Amino acids: CASSLYNEQFF.

The rearrangement uses TRBV6-5 and TRBJ1-2; 8 bases map to TRBD1. The V segment lost 5 bases and the J segment 6 bases; nucleotides outside the gene matches: 8. Germline V gene data show CDR1 as MNHEY and CDR2 as SVGAGI. The CDR3 loop spans 14 amino acids. CDR3 sequence (DNA): TGTGCCAGCAGTACGCCCGGACAGGGCGATGGCTACACCTTC. Translation gives CASSTPGQGDGYTF.